This T cell receptor (beta chain) is from a study of metastatic and nonmetastatic thyroid tumors. Study-level information: Where malignant and benign thyroid patients were concerned, repertoires were compared across blood and tumor or nodule tissue.

Study results and limitations: Compared with benign nodules, malignant thyroid tumors were reported to have significantly higher TCR beta diversity in both blood and tumor.

Every patient underwent thyroid surgery untreated. TCRdb re-called clones from the PCR reads using MiXCR. The table shows approximately 90,000 clones, with roughly 8.6% occurring only once. In this sample, this clone turned up many times. Its matching antigen is unknown. The CDR3 totals 13 residues. CDR1 SEHNR and CDR2 FQNEAQ come from the germline V gene (reference sequence). V lost 6 bases to trimming and J lost 8 bases, with 16 bases between them. The TCR sequence derives from a female donor with papillary thyroid cancer or a benign thyroid nodule (not recorded which). Some clones in this sample may be carry-over from other donors' samples. V and J are TRBV7-9 and TRBJ1-1; a weak D match, TRBD1 (5 bases). Sequencing input: blood. The CDR3 nucleotides are TGTGCCAGCAGTTCACCTGGAGGGGCCGAAGCTTTCTTT. Its translation: CASSSPGGAEAFF.